The rows below give T cell receptor beta chains drawn from one sample of a study of T-cell memory formation after mild COVID-19. TCRdb reprocessed the 5' RACE reads via MiXCR and lists one record per CDR3 protein. The sample lists 250,000 to 300,000 distinct CDR3 sequences; approximately 19% were seen once. The sequenced sample was PBMCs or a T cell subset sorted from them (not recorded which). The receptors shown here come from a man aged 18 to 35 who had mild COVID-19 (a few samples of this study predate the infection). Cell type and time point are not known. CDR3s include the opening cysteine and the closing phenylalanine or tryptophan. D genes are given only for firm matches. Expanded clones get a size class; other rows say once, few or many, or leave the size out.

cdr3_nt | cdr3_aa | j_call | v_call | d_call | clone_size | cdr3_length
TGTGCCAGTTCGGACAGATACCAAGAGACCCAGTACTTC | CASSDRYQETQYF | TRBJ2-5 | TRBV19 | - | few | 13
TGTGCCAGCAACCGGGACAGGGGGCTAACTAATGAAAAACTGTTTTTT | CASNRDRGLTNEKLFF | TRBJ1-4 | TRBV6-6 | TRBD1 | - | 16
TGTGCCAGTAGTATAGGGGGCCTGTTCCCCGGGGAGCTGTTTTTT | CASSIGGLFPGELFF | TRBJ2-2 | TRBV19 | - | - | 15
TGCGCCAGCAGCTTTGGGACTAGCGGACAAGAGACCCAGTACTTC | CASSFGTSGQETQYF | TRBJ2-5 | TRBV5-1 | TRBD2 | many | 15
TGTGCCAGCAGAACCGGGACAGGGAACAATGAGCAGTTCTTC | CASRTGTGNNEQFF | TRBJ2-1 | TRBV7-3 | TRBD1 | many | 14
TGTGCCAGCAGCTCGGGACAGCACACCGGGGAGCTGTTTTTT | CASSSGQHTGELFF | TRBJ2-2 | TRBV7-2 | TRBD1 | few | 14
TGTGCCAGCAGCCCGGGACTAGCGGGCGGCTACGAGCAGTACTTC | CASSPGLAGGYEQYF | TRBJ2-7 | TRBV7-6 | TRBD2 | - | 15
TGTGCCAGCAGCTTACCTAGCGGGGGCACAGATACGCAGTATTTT | CASSLPSGGTDTQYF | TRBJ2-3 | TRBV7-2 | TRBD2 | many | 15
TGTGCCACCAGTGATTTGGGCTCGGACAGGGGGCAGCTTGAAGCTTTCTTT | CATSDLGSDRGQLEAFF | TRBJ1-1 | TRBV24-1 | TRBD1 | - | 17
TGTGCCAGCAGCCGTCAAGCGGGGGCTAGCACAGATACGCAGTATTTT | CASSRQAGASTDTQYF | TRBJ2-3 | TRBV3-1 | TRBD2 | - | 16